The entry below gives a single TCR beta chain sequence along with its context. The data were taken from a study of CD8 T cells in Susac syndrome. Germline V lookup: CDR1 LNHNV, CDR2 YYDKDF (reference sequence). The germline V and J ends were trimmed by 6 bases and 2 bases, with 8 bases remaining between them. The CDR3 has 14 residues. It was negative isolation that provided the CD8+ and CD4+ T cells, whereas TEMRA cells were enriched by FACS. Random hexamers were used to reverse transcribe an amount of about 0.45 to 1 ug RNA. Amplification of TCR beta CDR3 was carried out by immunoSEQ multiplex PCR, which covered 54 Vbeta and 13 Jbeta segments. TCRdb independently ran MiXCR on the immunoSEQ multiplex PCR reads; one entry per CDR3 protein. The sample yields 160,000 or so distinct CDR3 sequences, roughly 96% seen once.

The J gene is TRBJ2-6, the V gene TRBV15; D remains ambiguous. The sequence was obtained from a human donor with multiple sclerosis. Sequenced input: CD8+ T cells from PBMCs. The CDR3 bases are TGTGCCACCAGTATAGGGACTGGGGCCAACGTCCTGACTTTC. This codes for CATSIGTGANVLTF.